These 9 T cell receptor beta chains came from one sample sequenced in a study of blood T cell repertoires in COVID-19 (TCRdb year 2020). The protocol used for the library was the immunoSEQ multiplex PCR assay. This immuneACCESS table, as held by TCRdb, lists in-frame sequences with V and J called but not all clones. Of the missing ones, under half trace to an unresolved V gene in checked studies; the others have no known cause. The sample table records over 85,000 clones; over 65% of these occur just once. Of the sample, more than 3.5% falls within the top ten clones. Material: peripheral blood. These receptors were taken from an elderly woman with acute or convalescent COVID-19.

CDR3 sequence (DNA): TGTGCCAGCACATTCGGGAATGAGCAGTTCTTC. Translating it yields CASTFGNEQFF. The V and J genes are TRBV6-5 and TRBJ2-1, with D hard to call. The germline V gene has CDR1 MNHEY and CDR2 SVGAGI. This CDR3 has 11 residues. V lost 7 bases and J 7 bases, leaving 8 bases between the germline ends.

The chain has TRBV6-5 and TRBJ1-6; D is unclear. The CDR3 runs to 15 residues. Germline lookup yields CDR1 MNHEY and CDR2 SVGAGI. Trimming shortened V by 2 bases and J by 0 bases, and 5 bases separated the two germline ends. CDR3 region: CASSYASSYNSPLHF. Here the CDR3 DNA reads TGTGCCAGCAGTTACGCCAGCTCCTATAATTCACCCCTCCACTTT.

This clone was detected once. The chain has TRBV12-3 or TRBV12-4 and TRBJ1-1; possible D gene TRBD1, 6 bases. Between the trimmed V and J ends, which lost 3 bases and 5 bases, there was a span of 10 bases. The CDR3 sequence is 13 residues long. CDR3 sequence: CASSFPDRTEAFF. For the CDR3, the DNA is TGTGCCAGCAGTTTCCCAGACAGGACTGAAGCTTTCTTT.

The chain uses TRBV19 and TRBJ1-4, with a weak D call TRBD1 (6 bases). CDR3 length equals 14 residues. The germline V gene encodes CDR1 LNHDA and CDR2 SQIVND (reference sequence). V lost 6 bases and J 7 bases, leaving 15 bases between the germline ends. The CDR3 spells CASSTGYLAEKLFF. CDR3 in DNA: TGTGCCAGTAGCACAGGGTATTTGGCTGAAAAACTGTTTTTT.

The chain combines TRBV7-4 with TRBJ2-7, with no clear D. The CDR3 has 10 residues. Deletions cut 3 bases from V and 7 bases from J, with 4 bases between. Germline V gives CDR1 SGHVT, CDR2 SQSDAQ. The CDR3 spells CASSLLEQYF. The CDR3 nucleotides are TGTGCCAGCAGCTTGTTAGAGCAGTACTTC.

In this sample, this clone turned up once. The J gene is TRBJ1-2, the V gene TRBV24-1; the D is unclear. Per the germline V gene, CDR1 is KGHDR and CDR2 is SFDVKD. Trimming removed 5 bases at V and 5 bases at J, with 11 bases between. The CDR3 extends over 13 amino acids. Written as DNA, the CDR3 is TGTGCCACCAGTGGGCGGGGATTTTATGGCTACACCTTC. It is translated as CATSGRGFYGYTF.

The CDR3 region is CASSPLAGGRAKNIQYF. CDR3 coding DNA: TGTGCCAGCTCACCTCTAGCGGGAGGTCGAGCCAAAAACATTCAGTACTTC. V gene TRBV18 combines with J gene TRBJ2-4; 11 nucleotides agree with TRBD2. Germline CDR1 KGHSH, CDR2 LQKENI. The V segment lost 3 bases and the J segment 0 bases; nucleotides outside the gene matches: 4. The CDR3 spans 17 residues.

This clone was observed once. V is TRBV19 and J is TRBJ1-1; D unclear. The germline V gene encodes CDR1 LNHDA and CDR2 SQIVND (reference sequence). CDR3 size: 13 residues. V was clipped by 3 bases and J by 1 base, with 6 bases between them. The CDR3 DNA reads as TGTGCCAGTAGTATCCACAGGAACACTGAAGCTTTCTTT. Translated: CASSIHRNTEAFF.

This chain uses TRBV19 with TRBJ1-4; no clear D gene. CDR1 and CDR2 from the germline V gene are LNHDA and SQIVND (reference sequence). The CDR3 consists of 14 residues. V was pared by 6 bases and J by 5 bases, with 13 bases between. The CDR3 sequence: CASSPQVTNEKLFF. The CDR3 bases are TGTGCCAGTAGCCCCCAGGTTACCAATGAAAAACTGTTTTTT.